The rows below give T cell receptor beta chains drawn from one sample of a study of cytomegalovirus exposure and HLA in healthy donors. TCRdb keeps only in-frame clones here, not all; method: immunoSEQ multiplex PCR. The table counts roughly 200,000 clones; 0.95% to 1.3% lies in the top ten. Material: PBMCs. These receptors came from a girl aged 2-10 years in good health and CMV-seropositive. Each CDR3 is given with its conserved first and last residue. The order of the fields is D gene, V gene, J gene, CDR3 protein, CDR3 DNA. A D gene is named only where the DNA matches it firmly.

D gene: TRBD1; V gene: TRBV10-3; J gene: TRBJ2-6; CDR3 protein: CAIGETGNPGANVLTF; CDR3 DNA: TGTGCCATCGGGGAGACAGGGAACCCTGGGGCCAACGTCCTGACTTTC
D gene: TRBD2; V gene: TRBV7-2; J gene: TRBJ2-7; CDR3 protein: CASSPSLASGRPIHEQYF; CDR3 DNA: TGTGCCAGCAGCCCCAGCCTGGCTAGCGGGAGGCCCATCCACGAGCAGTACTTC
D gene: TRBD1; V gene: TRBV7-9; J gene: TRBJ2-6; CDR3 protein: CASSPVLQGAGGANVLTF; CDR3 DNA: TGTGCCAGCAGCCCAGTCCTACAGGGGGCAGGTGGGGCCAACGTCCTGACTTTC
D gene: TRBD1; V gene: TRBV6-1; J gene: TRBJ2-7; CDR3 protein: CAGSPGTGYSEQYF; CDR3 DNA: TGTGCCGGCTCTCCCGGGACAGGGTACTCCGAGCAGTACTTC
D gene: NA; V gene: TRBV7-9; J gene: TRBJ2-3; CDR3 protein: CASSDPEATSTDTQYF; CDR3 DNA: TGTGCCAGCAGCGACCCAGAGGCGACTAGCACAGATACGCAGTATTTT
D gene: TRBD2; V gene: TRBV25-1; J gene: TRBJ2-7; CDR3 protein: CASSEYPAGLDFYEQYF; CDR3 DNA: TGTGCCAGCAGTGAATATCCGGCGGGACTAGACTTCTACGAGCAGTACTTC
D gene: NA; V gene: TRBV27; J gene: TRBJ2-1; CDR3 protein: CATNNKAGETYNEQFF; CDR3 DNA: TGTGCCACTAACAATAAAGCGGGCGAGACCTACAATGAGCAGTTCTTC
D gene: TRBD2; V gene: TRBV5-8; J gene: TRBJ2-5; CDR3 protein: CASSLGLAGTNLETQYF; CDR3 DNA: TGTGCCAGCAGCTTAGGACTAGCGGGAACCAACCTAGAGACCCAGTACTTC
D gene: NA; V gene: TRBV28; J gene: TRBJ2-7; CDR3 protein: CASSFPDRSYEQYF; CDR3 DNA: TGTGCCAGCAGTTTCCCGGACAGATCATACGAGCAGTACTTC
D gene: NA; V gene: TRBV20-1; J gene: TRBJ2-5; CDR3 protein: CSARQLETQYF; CDR3 DNA: TGCAGTGCTAGACAATTGGAGACCCAGTACTTC
D gene: NA; V gene: TRBV18; J gene: TRBJ2-5; CDR3 protein: CASSMVRQETQYF; CDR3 DNA: TGTGCCAGCTCTATGGTACGGCAAGAGACCCAGTACTTC
D gene: TRBD1; V gene: TRBV11-2; J gene: TRBJ1-1; CDR3 protein: CASSSIPTGGDTEAFF; CDR3 DNA: TGTGCCAGCAGCTCGATACCTACAGGGGGGGATACTGAAGCTTTCTTT
D gene: TRBD1; V gene: TRBV28; J gene: TRBJ1-5; CDR3 protein: CASSEVQGAEKQPQHF; CDR3 DNA: TGTGCCAGCAGTGAAGTGCAGGGGGCTGAGAAGCAGCCCCAGCATTTT
D gene: NA; V gene: TRBV5-1; J gene: TRBJ2-2; CDR3 protein: CASSLDGVPGELFF; CDR3 DNA: TGCGCCAGCAGCTTGGACGGGGTCCCCGGGGAGCTGTTTTTT
D gene: TRBD1; V gene: TRBV6-5; J gene: TRBJ2-7; CDR3 protein: CASSGQGYEQYF; CDR3 DNA: TGTGCCAGCAGTGGACAGGGCTACGAGCAGTACTTC
D gene: NA; V gene: TRBV19; J gene: TRBJ1-2; CDR3 protein: CASSISQAVVTNYGYTF; CDR3 DNA: TGTGCCAGTAGTATCTCCCAGGCCGTCGTCACCAACTATGGCTACACCTTC
D gene: TRBD2; V gene: TRBV5-8; J gene: TRBJ2-5; CDR3 protein: CASSLAGGRRHQETQYF; CDR3 DNA: TGTGCCAGCAGCTTGGCCGGGGGGAGAAGGCACCAAGAGACCCAGTACTTC
D gene: TRBD2; V gene: TRBV6-1; J gene: TRBJ2-3; CDR3 protein: CASRAEGLALVTQYF; CDR3 DNA: TGTGCCAGCAGGGCCGAGGGACTAGCTTTGGTCACGCAGTATTTT
D gene: TRBD2; V gene: TRBV9; J gene: TRBJ2-1; CDR3 protein: CASSVAWAGGPNEQFF; CDR3 DNA: TGTGCCAGCAGCGTAGCGTGGGCGGGAGGGCCGAATGAGCAGTTCTTC
D gene: NA; V gene: TRBV6-5; J gene: TRBJ1-2; CDR3 protein: CASSIHFAGVYGYTF; CDR3 DNA: TGTGCCAGCAGTATCCATTTCGCGGGAGTCTATGGCTACACCTTC
D gene: NA; V gene: TRBV30; J gene: TRBJ2-5; CDR3 protein: CAWRGAGSQETQYF; CDR3 DNA: TGTGCCTGGAGAGGGGCGGGATCACAAGAGACCCAGTACTTC
D gene: NA; V gene: TRBV28; J gene: TRBJ1-4; CDR3 protein: CASSVVSNEKLFF; CDR3 DNA: TGTGCCAGCAGTGTCGTTTCGAATGAAAAACTGTTTTTT
D gene: TRBD1; V gene: TRBV7-3; J gene: TRBJ2-7; CDR3 protein: CASSPTGVSEQYF; CDR3 DNA: TGTGCCAGCAGCCCTACAGGGGTTAGCGAGCAGTACTTC
D gene: TRBD1; V gene: TRBV28; J gene: TRBJ1-2; CDR3 protein: CASSYGDRVVKGYTF; CDR3 DNA: TGTGCCAGCAGTTACGGGGACAGGGTTGTTAAAGGCTACACCTTC
D gene: NA; V gene: TRBV6-5; J gene: TRBJ1-2; CDR3 protein: CASSRAGVGYTF; CDR3 DNA: TGTGCCAGCAGTAGAGCAGGGGTTGGCTACACCTTC
D gene: NA; V gene: TRBV6-6; J gene: TRBJ1-5; CDR3 protein: CASTFGSNQPQHF; CDR3 DNA: TGTGCCAGCACCTTCGGTAGCAATCAGCCCCAGCATTTT
D gene: NA; V gene: TRBV5-5; J gene: TRBJ1-3; CDR3 protein: CASSFDISGNTIYF; CDR3 DNA: TGTGCCAGCAGCTTCGACATTTCTGGAAACACCATATATTTT
D gene: TRBD2; V gene: TRBV11-2; J gene: TRBJ2-1; CDR3 protein: CASSLVGTSATNEQFF; CDR3 DNA: TGTGCCAGCAGCTTAGTTGGGACTAGCGCGACCAATGAGCAGTTCTTC
D gene: TRBD1; V gene: TRBV10-2; J gene: TRBJ2-7; CDR3 protein: CASRDRDTLARYEQYF; CDR3 DNA: TGCGCCAGCCGGGACAGGGACACCTTAGCCCGCTACGAGCAGTACTTC
D gene: TRBD2; V gene: TRBV7-2; J gene: TRBJ2-7; CDR3 protein: CASSLDGGRAYEQYF; CDR3 DNA: TGTGCCAGCAGCTTAGATGGCGGGAGAGCCTACGAGCAGTACTTC
D gene: TRBD1; V gene: TRBV5-1; J gene: TRBJ2-7; CDR3 protein: CASSLWDRVSHEQYF; CDR3 DNA: TGCGCCAGCAGCTTGTGGGACAGGGTCTCCCACGAGCAGTACTTC
D gene: NA; V gene: TRBV27; J gene: TRBJ2-7; CDR3 protein: CASSLQGWSRYEQYF; CDR3 DNA: TGTGCCAGCAGTTTACAGGGCTGGTCGAGGTACGAGCAGTACTTC
D gene: TRBD2; V gene: TRBV11-2; J gene: TRBJ2-7; CDR3 protein: CASSPLTSGRAFSLGKQYF; CDR3 DNA: TGTGCCAGCAGCCCGCTGACTAGCGGGAGGGCCTTTTCTTTGGGGAAGCAGTACTTC
D gene: TRBD2; V gene: TRBV7-6; J gene: TRBJ2-3; CDR3 protein: CASSLDGRATDTQYF; CDR3 DNA: TGTGCCAGCAGCTTAGACGGGAGGGCCACAGATACGCAGTATTTT
D gene: TRBD2; V gene: TRBV28; J gene: TRBJ2-1; CDR3 protein: CASSPTSGSSYNEQFF; CDR3 DNA: TGTGCCAGCAGCCCAACTAGCGGGAGTTCCTACAATGAGCAGTTCTTC
D gene: NA; V gene: TRBV18; J gene: TRBJ2-1; CDR3 protein: CASSQKGGLNEQFF; CDR3 DNA: TGTGCCAGCTCACAAAAGGGGGGGCTTAATGAGCAGTTCTTC
D gene: NA; V gene: TRBV6-5; J gene: TRBJ2-7; CDR3 protein: CASSAFTGNYEQYF; CDR3 DNA: TGTGCCAGCAGTGCTTTTACAGGGAACTACGAGCAGTACTTC
D gene: NA; V gene: TRBV6-1; J gene: TRBJ2-3; CDR3 protein: CASSGLSTDTQYF; CDR3 DNA: TGTGCCAGCAGTGGACTCTCCACAGATACGCAGTATTTT
D gene: NA; V gene: TRBV28; J gene: TRBJ1-2; CDR3 protein: CATHPGTSANYGYTF; CDR3 DNA: TGTGCCACCCATCCGGGAACCTCAGCTAACTATGGCTACACCTTC
D gene: NA; V gene: TRBV28; J gene: TRBJ1-1; CDR3 protein: CASSLVGSAFF; CDR3 DNA: TGTGCCAGCAGTTTGGTGGGCTCAGCTTTCTTT
D gene: TRBD1; V gene: TRBV6-5; J gene: TRBJ2-7; CDR3 protein: CASSLRDRRSYEQYF; CDR3 DNA: TGTGCCAGCAGCCTCCGGGACAGGCGCTCCTACGAGCAGTACTTC
D gene: TRBD1; V gene: TRBV27; J gene: TRBJ1-2; CDR3 protein: CASSTGGAGYTF; CDR3 DNA: TGTGCCAGCAGCACAGGGGGAGCTGGCTACACCTTC
D gene: NA; V gene: TRBV15; J gene: TRBJ2-2; CDR3 protein: CATSRDRGSGLTGELFF; CDR3 DNA: TGTGCCACCAGCAGAGATCGTGGCAGCGGTCTCACCGGGGAGCTGTTTTTT
D gene: NA; V gene: TRBV27; J gene: TRBJ2-5; CDR3 protein: CASSLAPGQFQETQYF; CDR3 DNA: TGTGCCAGCAGTTTGGCACCTGGACAGTTTCAAGAGACCCAGTACTTC
D gene: NA; V gene: TRBV13; J gene: TRBJ2-7; CDR3 protein: CASSLGRSEQYF; CDR3 DNA: TGTGCCAGCAGCTTAGGGCGGAGCGAGCAGTACTTC